This TCR beta chain was sequenced in a study of CD8 T cells in Susac syndrome. With random hexamers, about 0.5 to 1 ug RNA was reverse transcribed. One entry per CDR3 protein results from TCRdb running MiXCR on the immunoSEQ multiplex PCR reads. The repertoire holds some 70,000 distinct CDR3 sequences, with 90% to 95% as singletons. Germline V gene lookup returns CDR1 LNHDA and CDR2 SQIVND (reference sequence). The CDR3 totals 14 residues. Trimming at V came to 5 bases and at J to 7 bases, leaving 6 bases not matched to a gene. The sequence derives from a human donor with multiple sclerosis. Specimen: CD8+ T cells from PBMCs. The rearrangement joins TRBV19 to TRBJ2-1, with TRBD2 matching over 9 bases. The CDR3 bases are TGTGCCAGTAGTCTTAGCGGGAGAGTGAATGAGCAGTTCTTC. Translating it yields CASSLSGRVNEQFF.